Sequencing of this T cell receptor (beta chain) was carried out in a study of OX40 agonist ivuxolimab in advanced cancers. Study-level information: The eligibility criteria allowed prior anti-PD-1, anti-PD-L1 or anti-CTLA-4 therapy, and roughly 39% had some.

Per germline, CDR1 SNHLY and CDR2 FYNNEI. V lost 6 bases, J lost 4 bases, and 7 bases stayed unmatched. This CDR3 region has 15 residues. Patients who had autoimmune disease history or got systemic immunosuppression were left out. TCRdb's copy holds only in-frame clones and misses some; the assay was immunoSEQ multiplex PCR. The sample has about 100,000 clones, 89% seen once; the top ten hold 0.16%. The source is an adult with an advanced solid tumor such as melanoma, head and neck, liver or kidney cancer. Sequencing was performed on CD4+ or CD8+ T cells sorted from blood, taken in a trial of the OX40 agonist ivuxolimab. The V gene is TRBV2, the J gene TRBJ2-1; 9 positions agree with TRBD1. The CDR3 sequence: CASRAGQGFYNEQFF. The CDR3 bases are TGTGCCAGCAGAGCGGGACAGGGCTTTTACAATGAGCAGTTCTTC.